Described below is a single TCR beta chain sequence and its context. Its antigen remains unidentified. The V gene's germline CDR1 is MNHNS and CDR2 SASEGT. The CDR3 loop spans 15 amino acids. With 5 bases clipped from V and 4 bases from J, the junction kept 6 bases outside the gene matches. This sample was included in a study of CD8 T cells in ankylosing spondylitis. Study-wide results and limits: CD8+ by phenotype, disease-linked clones were relatively rare in peripheral blood. Existing reports had already noted some motif variants in reactive arthritis synovial fluid and blood. A motif in TCR beta, a set of under ten highly homologous variants, appeared characteristic of ankylosing spondylitis blood.

One entry per CDR3 protein results from TCRdb running MiXCR on the 5' RACE reads. The data hold tens of thousands of distinct CDR3 sequences, with about 27% observed a single time. J is TRBJ2-5 and V is TRBV6-1; 11 nucleotides align to TRBD2. This sequence originates from a male donor with ankylosing spondylitis or in good health (not recorded which). Sequenced input: blood, either unsorted or a sorted T cell fraction (not recorded which). The CDR3 DNA follows: TGTGCCAGCAGTATAGCGGGAGGGCAGGGAGAGACCCAGTACTTC. Translated, it gives CASSIAGGQGETQYF.